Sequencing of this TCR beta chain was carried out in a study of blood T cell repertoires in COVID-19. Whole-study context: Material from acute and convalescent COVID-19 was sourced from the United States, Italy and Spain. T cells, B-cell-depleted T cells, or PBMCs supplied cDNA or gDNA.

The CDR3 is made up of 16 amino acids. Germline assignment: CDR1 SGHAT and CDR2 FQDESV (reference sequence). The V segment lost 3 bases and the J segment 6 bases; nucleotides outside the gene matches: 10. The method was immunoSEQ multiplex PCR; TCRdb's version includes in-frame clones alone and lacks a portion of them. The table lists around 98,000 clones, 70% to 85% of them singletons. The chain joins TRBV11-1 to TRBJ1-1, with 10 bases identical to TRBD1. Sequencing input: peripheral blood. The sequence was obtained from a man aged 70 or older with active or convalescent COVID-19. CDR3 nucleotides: TGTGCCAGCAGCTTGGACACCGGGACAGGGGTCCCTGAAGCTTTCTTT. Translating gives CASSLDTGTGVPEAFF. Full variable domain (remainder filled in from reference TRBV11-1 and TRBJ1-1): EAEVAQSPRYKITEKSQAVAFWCDPISGHATLYWYRQILGQGPELLVQFQDESVVDDSQLPKDRFSAERLKGVDSTLKIQPAELGDSAMYLCASSLDTGTGVPEAFFGQGTRLTVV.